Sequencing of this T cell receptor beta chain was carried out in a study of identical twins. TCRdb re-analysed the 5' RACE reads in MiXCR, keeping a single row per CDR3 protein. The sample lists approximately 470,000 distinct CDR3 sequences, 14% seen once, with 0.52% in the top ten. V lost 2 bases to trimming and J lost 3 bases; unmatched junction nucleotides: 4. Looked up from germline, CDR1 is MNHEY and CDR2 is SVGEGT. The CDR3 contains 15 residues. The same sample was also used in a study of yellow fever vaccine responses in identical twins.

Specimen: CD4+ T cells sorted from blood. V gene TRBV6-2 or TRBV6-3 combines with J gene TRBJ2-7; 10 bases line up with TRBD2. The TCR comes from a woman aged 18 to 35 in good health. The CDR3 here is CASSYGTSGNYEQYF. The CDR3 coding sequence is TGTGCCAGCAGTTACGGAACTAGCGGGAACTACGAGCAGTACTTC.